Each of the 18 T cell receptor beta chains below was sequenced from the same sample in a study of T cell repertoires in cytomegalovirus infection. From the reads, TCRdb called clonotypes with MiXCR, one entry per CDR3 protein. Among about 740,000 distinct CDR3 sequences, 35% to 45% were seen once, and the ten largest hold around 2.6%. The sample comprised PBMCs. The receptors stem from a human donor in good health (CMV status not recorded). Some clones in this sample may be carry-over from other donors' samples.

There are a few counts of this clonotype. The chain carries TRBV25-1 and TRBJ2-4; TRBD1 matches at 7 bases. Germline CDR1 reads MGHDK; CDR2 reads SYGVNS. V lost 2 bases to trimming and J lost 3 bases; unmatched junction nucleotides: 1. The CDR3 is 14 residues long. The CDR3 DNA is TGTGCCAGCAGTGAAGGGGACAGCAAAAACATTCAGTACTTC. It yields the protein CASSEGDSKNIQYF.

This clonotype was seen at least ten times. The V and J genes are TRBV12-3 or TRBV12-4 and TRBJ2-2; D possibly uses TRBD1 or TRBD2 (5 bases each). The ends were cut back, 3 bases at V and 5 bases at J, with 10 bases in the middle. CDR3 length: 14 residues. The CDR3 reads CASSFDGATGELFF. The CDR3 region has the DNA TGTGCCAGCAGTTTCGACGGGGCGACCGGGGAGCTGTTTTTT.

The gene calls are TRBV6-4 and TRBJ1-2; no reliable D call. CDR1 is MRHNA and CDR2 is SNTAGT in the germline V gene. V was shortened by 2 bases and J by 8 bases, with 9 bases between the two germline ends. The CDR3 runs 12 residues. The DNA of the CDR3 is TGTGCCAGCAGTGACCGTGTTGGCGGCTACACCTTC. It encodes CASSDRVGGYTF.

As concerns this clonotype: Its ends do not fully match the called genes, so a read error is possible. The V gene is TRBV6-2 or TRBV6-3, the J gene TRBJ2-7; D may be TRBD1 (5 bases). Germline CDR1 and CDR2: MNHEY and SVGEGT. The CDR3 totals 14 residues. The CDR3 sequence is CASIYPGPAYDQYF. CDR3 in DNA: TGTGCCAGCATTTACCCAGGGCCAGCCTACGATCAGTACTTC.

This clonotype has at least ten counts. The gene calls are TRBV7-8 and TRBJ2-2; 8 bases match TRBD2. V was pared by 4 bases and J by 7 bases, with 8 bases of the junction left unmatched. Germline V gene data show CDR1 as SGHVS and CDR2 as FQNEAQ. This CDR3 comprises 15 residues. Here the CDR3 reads CASSSLAGLGGELFF. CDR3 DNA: TGTGCCAGCAGCTCCTTAGCGGGGTTGGGCGGGGAGCTGTTTTTT.

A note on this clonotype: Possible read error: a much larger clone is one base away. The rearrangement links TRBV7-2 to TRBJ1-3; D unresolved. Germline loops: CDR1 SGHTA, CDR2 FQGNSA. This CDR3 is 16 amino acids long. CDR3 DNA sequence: TGTGCCAGCAGCTTAGTGGCCACATACTCTGGAAACAACATATATTTT. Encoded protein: CASSLVATYSGNNIYF.

The CDR3 sequence: CATTPLLSSYEQYF. For the CDR3, the DNA is TGTGCCACAACCCCTCTCCTAAGCTCCTACGAGCAGTACTTC. The chain uses TRBV28 and TRBJ2-7; unclear D gene. Germline loops: CDR1 MDHEN, CDR2 SYDVKM. The CDR3 has 14 amino acids. Trimming cost V 10 bases and J 0 bases, with 16 bases left between them. The complete variable domain, with remaining parts taken from reference TRBV28 and TRBJ2-7, reads DVKVTQSSRYLVKRTGEKVFLECVQDMDHENMFWYRQDPGLGLRLIYFSYDVKMKEKGDIPEGYSVSREKKERFSLILESASTNQTSMYLCATTPLLSSYEQYFGPGTRLTVT.

The CDR3 nucleotides read TGTGCCAGTAATGCCTTGGGACGGAAGAACACTGAAGCTTTCTTT. It codes for CASNALGRKNTEAFF. This rearrangement joins TRBV19 to TRBJ1-1; D might be TRBD1 (5 bases). The CDR3 consists of 15 residues. V lost 7 bases and J lost 1, with 16 bases in between. Germline CDR1 reads LNHDA; CDR2 reads SQIVND (reference sequence).

CDR3 loop: CASSSGGASKNIQYF. The CDR3 nucleotides read TGTGCCAGCAGCTCCGGGGGGGCGTCCAAAAACATTCAGTACTTC. This chain links TRBV27 with TRBJ2-4; 8 nucleotides match TRBD2. The CDR3 is 15 residues long. Losses at the gene ends were 6 bases for V and 2 bases for J; bases not matched to a gene: 6. Germline V gene lookup returns CDR1 MNHEY and CDR2 SMNVEV (reference sequence).

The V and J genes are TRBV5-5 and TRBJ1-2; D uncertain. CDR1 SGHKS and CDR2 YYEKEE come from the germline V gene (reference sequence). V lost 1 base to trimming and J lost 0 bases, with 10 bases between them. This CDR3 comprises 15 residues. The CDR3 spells CASSLYAMPNYGYTF. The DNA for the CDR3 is TGTGCCAGCAGCTTGTATGCCATGCCTAACTATGGCTACACCTTC.

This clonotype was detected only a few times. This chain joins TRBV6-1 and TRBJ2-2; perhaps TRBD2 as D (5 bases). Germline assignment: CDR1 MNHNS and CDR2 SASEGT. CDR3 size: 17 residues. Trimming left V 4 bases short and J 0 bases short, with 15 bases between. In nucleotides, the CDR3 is TGTGCCAGCAGTGTGCGAGGGTCCCTCGCGAACACCGGGGAGCTGTTTTTT. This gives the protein CASSVRGSLANTGELFF.

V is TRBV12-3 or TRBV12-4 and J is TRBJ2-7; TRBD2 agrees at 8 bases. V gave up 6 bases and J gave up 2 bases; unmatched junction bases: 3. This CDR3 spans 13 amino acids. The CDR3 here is CASRTAGAYEQYF. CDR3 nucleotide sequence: TGTGCCAGCAGGACAGCGGGAGCCTACGAGCAGTACTTC.

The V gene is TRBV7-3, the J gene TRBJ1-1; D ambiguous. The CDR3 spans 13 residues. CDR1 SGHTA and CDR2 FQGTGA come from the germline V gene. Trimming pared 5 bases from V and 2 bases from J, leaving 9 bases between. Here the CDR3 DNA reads TGTGCCAGCAGCACTCGGGCCAACACTGAAGCTTTCTTT. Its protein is CASSTRANTEAFF.

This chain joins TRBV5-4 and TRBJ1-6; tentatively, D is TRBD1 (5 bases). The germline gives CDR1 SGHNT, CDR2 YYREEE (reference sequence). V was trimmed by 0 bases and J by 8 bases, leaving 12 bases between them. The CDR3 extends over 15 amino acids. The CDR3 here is CASSLGGSTDSPLHF. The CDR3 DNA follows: TGTGCCAGCAGCTTGGGGGGCAGTACAGATTCACCCCTCCACTTT.

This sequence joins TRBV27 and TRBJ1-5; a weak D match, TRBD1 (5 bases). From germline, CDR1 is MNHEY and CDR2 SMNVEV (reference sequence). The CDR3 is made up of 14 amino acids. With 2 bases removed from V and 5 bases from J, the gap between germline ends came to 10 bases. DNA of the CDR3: TGTGCCAGCAGTTTAAAAAGGGGCCATCAGCCCCAGCATTTT. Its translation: CASSLKRGHQPQHF.

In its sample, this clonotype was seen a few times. CDR3: CASSQESRGPYGYTF. The CDR3 nucleotides read TGTGCCAGCAGCCAAGAATCTAGGGGTCCCTATGGCTACACCTTC. The chain joins TRBV14 to TRBJ1-2, with TRBD1 as a possible D gene (5 bases). The CDR3 contains 15 residues. The ends were cut back, 0 bases at V and 4 bases at J, with 12 bases in the middle. Germline CDR1 is SGHDN and CDR2 is FVKESK.

The CDR3 protein is CSARRGPSTDTQYF. DNA for the CDR3: TGCAGTGCCCGAAGGGGTCCTAGCACAGATACGCAGTATTTT. The rearrangement links TRBV20-1 to TRBJ2-3; possibly TRBD1 for D (5 bases). The CDR3 runs to 14 residues. Trimming removed 6 bases at V and 0 bases at J, with 13 bases between. Per the germline V gene, CDR1 is DFQATT and CDR2 is SNEGSKA (reference sequence).

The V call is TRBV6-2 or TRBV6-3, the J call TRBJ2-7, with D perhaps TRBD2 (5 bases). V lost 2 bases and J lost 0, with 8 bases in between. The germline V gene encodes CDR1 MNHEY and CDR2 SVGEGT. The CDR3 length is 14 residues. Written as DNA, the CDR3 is TGTGCCAGCAGTTACGGAGGTTTCTCCTACGAGCAGTACTTC. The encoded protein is CASSYGGFSYEQYF.